The rows below give T cell receptor beta chains drawn from one sample of a study of blood T cells in healthy people across ages. One entry per CDR3 protein results from TCRdb running MiXCR on the 5' RACE reads. The sample consists of under 2 million distinct CDR3 sequences, about 32% of them appearing once. Sequencing was performed on blood. The source is a woman aged 30 to 39 in good health. The conserved cysteine and the conserved F or W are not part of the CDR3 here. D genes are given only for firm matches.

V	D	J	CDR3
TRBV29-1	.	TRBJ1-2	SVEEGGFDGYT
TRBV20-1	TRBD2	TRBJ2-3	SARGTTSRADTQY
TRBV6-2/TRBV6-3	.	TRBJ1-2	ASSHTTGGTGNYGYT
TRBV10-3	.	TRBJ2-1	AISERQDTYEQF
TRBV6-6	.	TRBJ1-2	ASSKQGSYGYT
TRBV2	.	TRBJ1-2	ASSEGTVIGGYT
TRBV12-3/TRBV12-4	.	.	ASSFGTPGHEQY
TRBV4-1	.	TRBJ2-1	ASSFLGLQPDVQF
TRBV18	.	TRBJ2-5	ASSPPDETQY
TRBV25-1	.	TRBJ2-3	ASSNTSGGWTPSTDTQY
TRBV20-1	TRBD2	TRBJ2-2	SAGAGVTGELF
TRBV5-1	.	TRBJ1-2	ASSPRAGGYGYT
TRBV3-1	.	TRBJ2-6	ASSFTHSGANVLT
TRBV5-1	.	TRBJ2-7	ASSLRAQGYEQY
TRBV24-1	TRBD2	TRBJ2-1	ATSDFQLAGGNEQF
TRBV7-8	TRBD2	TRBJ2-3	ASSPRSGLAGGGTDRQY
TRBV7-6	TRBD2	TRBJ2-3	ASSTQTSALDTQY
TRBV6-6	.	TRBJ1-5	ASSYSKRGSNQPQH
TRBV20-1	TRBD1	TRBJ2-1	SADRKGAHNEQF
TRBV6-5	.	TRBJ1-6	ASSYSSRLSSYNSPLH
TRBV12-3/TRBV12-4	.	TRBJ2-3	ASNLVGADTQY
TRBV20-1	.	.	SASGSYDEQY
TRBV20-1	.	TRBJ2-1	SAETIHYNEQF
TRBV4-1	.	TRBJ2-1	ASSPSGGNYNEQF
TRBV12-3/TRBV12-4	.	TRBJ2-1	ASSFGSEGWGSYNEQF
TRBV15	.	TRBJ2-3	ATSVGQVVYRGTDTQY
TRBV15	.	TRBJ2-1	ATSTDKKNEQF
TRBV28	.	TRBJ2-7	ASSLGPTGGYEQY
TRBV7-9	TRBD1	TRBJ1-1	ASRGDRGLVNTEAF
TRBV7-2	.	TRBJ2-5	ASSPSGTAGETQY
TRBV4-1	.	TRBJ1-6	ASSPITGKNSPLH
TRBV10-1	TRBD2	TRBJ2-1	ASSDPRGGYNEQF
TRBV12-3/TRBV12-4	TRBD2	TRBJ2-3	ASSPSGRAPDTQY
TRBV27	.	TRBJ1-2	ASRSSGVLRPRYGYT
TRBV28	.	TRBJ2-3	ASSLSLRLRTDTQY
TRBV20-1	TRBD2	TRBJ2-5	SARGSSGRVQETQY
TRBV7-9	TRBD2	TRBJ2-7	ASSSEREAFYEQY
TRBV10-3	TRBD2	.	AIGPAGELEQY
TRBV7-3	.	TRBJ1-1	ASSLLTETEAF
TRBV29-1	.	TRBJ2-3	SVEKPQQNTDTQY
TRBV20-1	.	TRBJ1-1	SARYPGSAEAF
TRBV7-9	.	TRBJ2-5	ASSFIGSGGGETQY
TRBV27	.	TRBJ2-3	ASGWVAGDTQY
TRBV20-1	TRBD1	.	SARDARGQGIYEQY
TRBV18	TRBD1	TRBJ2-2	ASSLGQGTTGELF
TRBV2	.	TRBJ2-5	ASKGGVGQETQY
TRBV12-3/TRBV12-4	TRBD1	TRBJ1-1	ASSLQGGYTEAF
TRBV9	.	TRBJ1-4	ASSEGLTTNEKLF